The 27 T cell receptor beta chains below all came from one sample that was sequenced in a study of cytomegalovirus exposure and HLA in healthy donors. Primers: 60 Vbeta forward and 13 Jbeta reverse. Some clones are missing from TCRdb's copy, which holds only in-frame ones; the method was immunoSEQ multiplex PCR. The sample gives some 140,000 clones, more than 60% of which show up once; roughly 1.5% is in the top ten. Material: PBMCs. The origin of the receptors is a woman younger than 30 in good health and CMV-seronegative.

Written as DNA, the CDR3 is TGCAGCGTGAATCAGAGGACAGGAATGAACACTGAAGCTTTCTTT. Amino acid sequence: CSVNQRTGMNTEAFF. The rearrangement joins TRBV29-1 to TRBJ1-1, with 7 bases that match TRBD1. Germline CDR1 SQVTM, CDR2 ANQGSEA. V lost 6 bases to trimming and J lost 0 bases; unmatched junction nucleotides: 10. The CDR3 sequence is 15 residues long. The full variable domain, in which reference TRBV29-1 and TRBJ1-1 provide the parts outside the CDR3, is SAVISQKPSRDICQRGTSLTIQCQVDSQVTMMFWYRQQPGQSLTLIATANQGSEATYESGFVIDKFPISRPNLTFSTLTVSNMSPEDSSIYLCSVNQRTGMNTEAFFGQGTRLTVV.

This clone appeared a few times. CDR3 in DNA: TGTGCCAGCACCAACTCTCTCGCCGGGGAGCTGTTTTTT. Translation gives CASTNSLAGELFF. This sequence joins TRBV5-4 and TRBJ2-2; unclear D gene. Germline V gives CDR1 SGHNT, CDR2 YYREEE (reference sequence). V lost 6 bases to trimming and J lost 6 bases, with 12 bases between them. The CDR3 contains 13 residues.

This clone was recorded only once. V is TRBV9 and J is TRBJ2-7; 7 nucleotides align to TRBD2. The CDR3 length is 15 residues. With 2 bases clipped from V and 3 bases from J, the junction kept 8 bases outside the gene matches. Germline V gene data show CDR1 as SGDLS and CDR2 as YYNGEE. CDR3 in amino acids: CASSVGGTTHYEQYF. Here the CDR3 DNA reads TGTGCCAGCAGCGTGGGGGGGACTACCCACTACGAGCAGTACTTC.

The chain combines TRBV27 with TRBJ2-7, with 12 bases lining up with TRBD2. V shed 4 bases, J shed 10 bases, and the junction held 5 bases outside the gene matches. The CDR3 runs to 13 residues. Germline V gene data show CDR1 as MNHEY and CDR2 as SMNVEV (reference sequence). CDR3 loop: CASSSGLAGRQYF. CDR3 DNA sequence: TGTGCCAGCAGTTCGGGACTAGCGGGCCGTCAGTACTTC.

The rearrangement joins TRBV6-1 to TRBJ2-7; 11 nucleotides line up with TRBD2. The CDR3 extends over 15 amino acids. Germline V gives CDR1 MNHNS, CDR2 SASEGT. With 3 bases clipped from V and 0 bases from J, the junction kept 1 base outside the gene matches. CDR3 region: CASSEGLADSYEQYF. The CDR3 nucleotides are TGTGCCAGCAGTGAGGGACTAGCGGACTCCTACGAGCAGTACTTC.

This chain joins TRBV7-2 and TRBJ2-1; maybe TRBD2 (5 bases). Germline V gene data show CDR1 as SGHTA and CDR2 as FQGNSA. Trimming removed 8 bases from V and 8 bases from J, with 13 bases in between. CDR3 length: 12 amino acids. CDR3: CASGVGIYEQFF. The CDR3 DNA reads TGTGCCAGCGGCGTCGGGATCTATGAGCAGTTCTTC. Supplemented by reference TRBV7-2 and TRBJ2-1, the full variable domain reads GAGVSQSPSNKVTEKGKDVELRCDPISGHTALYWYRQSLGQGLEFLIYFQGNSAPDKSGLPSDRFSAERTGGSVSTLTIQRTQQEDSAVYLCASGVGIYEQFFGPGTRLTVL.

This clone turned up a few times. This chain links TRBV2 with TRBJ2-2; possible D gene TRBD1, 6 bases. Trimming stripped 6 bases from V and 3 bases from J, with 17 bases between. The length of the CDR3 is 16 residues. The V gene's germline CDR1 is SNHLY and CDR2 FYNNEI. As DNA, the CDR3 is TGTGCCAGCAGGGTAATGCAACAGGGTTACACCGGGGAGCTGTTTTTT. Translated, it gives CASRVMQQGYTGELFF.

The chain joins TRBV5-8 to TRBJ1-2, with no clear D. Trimming pared 0 bases from V and 5 bases from J, leaving 14 bases between. This CDR3 region has 15 residues. From germline, CDR1 is SGHTS and CDR2 YDEGEE. The CDR3: CASSLGSTTPYGYTF. The CDR3 DNA is TGTGCCAGCAGCTTGGGTTCGACAACTCCGTATGGCTACACCTTC. Together with reference TRBV5-8 and TRBJ1-2, the CDR3 gives the full variable domain: EAGVTQSPTHLIKTRGQQATLRCSPISGHTSVYWYQQALGLGLQFLLWYDEGEERNRGNFPPRFSGRQFPNYSSELNVNALELEDSALYLCASSLGSTTPYGYTFGSGTRLTVV.

The rearrangement joins TRBV7-2 to TRBJ2-3; 8 bases agree with TRBD1. The CDR3 totals 16 residues. Trimming removed 4 bases from V and 5 bases from J; junction bases left unmatched: 11. Germline V gene sequence: CDR1 SGHTA, CDR2 FQGNSA. The chain's CDR3 is CASSYSFDRGRDTQYF. In nucleotides, the CDR3 is TGTGCCAGCAGCTATAGCTTTGACAGGGGAAGAGATACGCAGTATTTT.

The chain has TRBV6-4 and TRBJ1-5, with 10 bases fitting TRBD1. Per germline, CDR1 MRHNA and CDR2 SNTAGT. J lost 7 bases, V lost 6 bases, and 9 bases had no gene match. The CDR3 has 15 amino acids. CDR3 amino acids: CASSMRQGARQPQHF. For the CDR3, the DNA is TGTGCCAGCAGCATGAGACAGGGGGCAAGACAGCCCCAGCATTTT.

The V call is TRBV7-9, the J call TRBJ2-1; 12 bases align to TRBD2. The germline CDR1 and CDR2 sequences are SEHNR and FQNEAQ (reference sequence). Trimming cost V 6 bases and J 10 bases; bases outside gene matches: 16. CDR3 length equals 17 residues. CDR3 sequence: CASRPGDPSGRANEQFF. The CDR3 DNA reads TGTGCCAGCAGACCAGGGGACCCTAGCGGGAGGGCAAACGAGCAGTTCTTC.

The chain combines TRBV18 with TRBJ1-1, with TRBD1 as a possible D gene (6 bases). V was shortened by 5 bases and J by 7 bases, with 17 bases between the two germline ends. Per the germline V gene, CDR1 is KGHSH and CDR2 is LQKENI. The CDR3 is 14 residues long. CDR3 residues: CASSAGAPRGEAFF. The CDR3 DNA is TGTGCCAGCTCAGCAGGGGCGCCCCGAGGTGAAGCTTTCTTT.

This chain uses TRBV20-1 with TRBJ1-2; D uncertain. This CDR3 has 11 residues. The germline V and J ends were trimmed by 5 bases and 3 bases, with 7 bases remaining between them. CDR1 DFQATT and CDR2 SNEGSKA come from the germline V gene (reference sequence). CDR3 bases: TGCAGTGCTCTACGGGACTATGGCTACACCTTC. This gives the protein CSALRDYGYTF.

This chain links TRBV5-1 with TRBJ2-7; TRBD1 matches 10 bases. The CDR3 runs to 15 residues. Germline assignment: CDR1 SGHRS and CDR2 YFSETQ. V lost 3 bases and J lost 1; bases outside the gene matches: 4. In DNA form, the CDR3 reads TGCGCCAGCAGCTCCTCGGACAGGGGGTCCTACGAGCAGTACTTC. It is translated as CASSSSDRGSYEQYF.

This chain links TRBV5-1 with TRBJ2-3; weak D call: TRBD1 (6 bases). Looked up from germline, CDR1 is SGHRS and CDR2 is YFSETQ. The CDR3 extends over 15 amino acids. Trimming removed 4 bases at V and 6 bases at J, with 18 bases between. CDR3 sequence reads: CASSPSGTWMDTQYF. CDR3 nucleotide sequence: TGCGCCAGCAGCCCCTCCGGGACATGGATGGATACGCAGTATTTT.

The genes are TRBV6-1 and TRBJ2-1, with D unclear. CDR1 and CDR2 from the germline V gene are MNHNS and SASEGT. V lost 0 bases, J lost 7 bases, and 13 bases lay in between. The CDR3 length is 15 residues. The CDR3 sequence is CASSEAWRGGNEQFF. CDR3 in DNA: TGTGCCAGCAGTGAAGCGTGGAGAGGCGGAAATGAGCAGTTCTTC.

The genes are TRBV29-1 and TRBJ2-5; tentative D call: TRBD1 (7 bases). With 7 bases removed from V and 2 bases from J, the gap between germline ends came to 11 bases. The CDR3 spans 12 residues. From germline, CDR1 is SQVTM and CDR2 ANQGSEA. This CDR3 reads CSAGGQQETQYF. The DNA for the CDR3 is TGCAGCGCCGGGGGACAGCAAGAGACCCAGTACTTC.

The gene calls are TRBV7-8 and TRBJ2-7, with 7 bases matching TRBD1. CDR3 length: 15 residues. V shed 2 bases and J 5 bases; nucleotides not matched to a gene: 9. The germline V gene encodes CDR1 SGHVS and CDR2 FQNEAQ. The CDR3 DNA sequence: TGTGCCAGCAGCTTACACTGGACAGGCCGGGACGAGCAGTACTTC. Translation: CASSLHWTGRDEQYF.

The CDR3 loop reads CASSPKGGDWGIQYF. The CDR3 nucleotides read TGTGCCAGCAGCCCGAAGGGGGGGGACTGGGGCATTCAGTACTTC. The rearrangement joins TRBV7-9 to TRBJ2-4, with a possible D match to TRBD2 (7 bases). Trimming pared 5 bases from V and 9 bases from J, leaving 20 bases between. Germline V lookup: CDR1 SEHNR, CDR2 FQNEAQ (reference sequence). This CDR3 has 15 residues.

This chain uses TRBV10-2 with TRBJ2-7, with D possibly being TRBD2 (6 bases). The V and J ends lost 7 bases and 2 bases respectively, with 21 bases between them. Germline CDR1 and CDR2: WSHSY and SAAADI. This CDR3 is 16 amino acids long. CDR3 loop: CASTPGLRSVPYEQYF. CDR3 nucleotide sequence: TGCGCCAGCACCCCGGGACTCCGATCCGTTCCCTACGAGCAGTACTTC.

The J gene is TRBJ1-2, the V gene TRBV6-1, with TRBD1 matching over 8 bases. CDR3 length equals 13 residues. The V gene end was trimmed by 5 bases and the J gene end by 5 bases; junction bases not matched to a gene: 4. Germline loops: CDR1 MNHNS, CDR2 SASEGT. CDR3 DNA: TGTGCCAGCAGTCCTACAGGGGGGTATGGCTACACCTTC. This translates into CASSPTGGYGYTF.

This clone has just a few counts. This chain uses TRBV27 with TRBJ2-2; 8 bases map to TRBD2. V was pared by 3 bases and J by 3 bases, with 6 bases of the junction left unmatched. The CDR3 is 16 amino acids. CDR1 MNHEY and CDR2 SMNVEV come from the germline V gene (reference sequence). CDR3 nucleotides: TGTGCCAGCAGTTTGGTTAGCGGGGTCTACACCGGGGAGCTGTTTTTT. As protein: CASSLVSGVYTGELFF.

The V and J genes are TRBV5-6 and TRBJ2-1, with D possibly matching TRBD2 (5 bases). This CDR3 is built from 16 residues. V lost 2 bases to trimming and J lost 1 base, with 13 bases between them. CDR1 SGHDT and CDR2 YYEEEE come from the germline V gene. CDR3 loop: CASSLITGWSYNEQFF. The CDR3 DNA reads as TGTGCCAGCAGCTTAATAACGGGATGGTCCTACAATGAGCAGTTCTTC.

The rearrangement uses TRBV7-8 and TRBJ2-1, with a tentative D call TRBD2 (5 bases). From germline, CDR1 is SGHVS and CDR2 FQNEAQ. This CDR3 spans 11 amino acids. The V end was cut by 8 bases, the J end by 6 bases, with 8 bases between. CDR3 sequence reads: CASEGLNEQFF. The CDR3 nucleotides are TGTGCCAGCGAGGGTCTCAATGAGCAGTTCTTC.

J is TRBJ2-2 and V is TRBV7-8; 14 nucleotides match TRBD2. Germline V gene data show CDR1 as SGHVS and CDR2 as FQNEAQ. CDR3 size: 17 residues. The junction had 2 bases not matched to a gene; V was cut back by 5 bases and J by 0 bases. CDR3 nucleotides: TGTGCCAGCAGCCGGGGACTAGCGGGAGCGAACACCGGGGAGCTGTTTTTT. This encodes CASSRGLAGANTGELFF.

This clone has a handful of counts. This chain joins TRBV5-1 and TRBJ1-1; possibly TRBD1 for D (6 bases). This CDR3 has 12 amino acids. Germline V gene data show CDR1 as SGHRS and CDR2 as YFSETQ. V was shortened by 3 bases and J by 9 bases, with 12 bases between the two germline ends. For the CDR3, the DNA is TGCGCCAGCAGCTCGGACAGAGCTAAAGCTTTCTTT. Its translation is CASSSDRAKAFF.

The chain links TRBV7-9 to TRBJ1-4; D possibly corresponds to TRBD1 (6 bases). Germline values: CDR1 SEHNR, CDR2 FQNEAQ (reference sequence). The CDR3 covers 15 residues. V dropped 5 bases and J dropped 2 bases, with 12 bases sitting between them. CDR3 sequence reads: CASSATGWTNEKLFF. CDR3 in DNA: TGTGCCAGCAGCGCCACAGGGTGGACTAATGAAAAACTGTTTTTT.